Reported below is one TCR beta chain. What it binds is not known. This sample stems from a study of T-cell reconstitution after alpha-beta-depleted transplantation in children. Study results and caveats: Where some patients showed high TCRbeta diversity at day 60, it came from recipient T cells and thymic progenitors that had survived. Several hundred expanded graft clones reportedly gave rise to the alpha-beta T cells present about two months after transplant. One year after transplant, T-cell counts and diversity came mostly from newly produced T cells.

A library of TCRbeta sequences, prepared with unique molecular identifiers, was generated. TCRdb itself ran the PCR reads through MiXCR, one entry per CDR3 protein. The sample lists approximately 210,000 distinct CDR3 sequences, approximately 15% seen once, with 35% to 50% in the top ten. Germline CDR1 and CDR2: MDHEN and SYDVKM. There are 14 residues in the CDR3. V lost 7 bases to trimming and J lost 5 bases, with 18 bases between them. The receptor was derived from a male patient between 2 and 10 years old who had a stem cell transplant for acute lymphoblastic leukemia, so the T cells may come from the graft donor. The sequenced sample was PBMCs, mostly from graft donor cells, obtained 360 days after TCRalphabeta/CD19-depleted stem cell transplant. This chain links TRBV28 with TRBJ2-7, with D maybe TRBD1 (6 bases). The CDR3 here is CASTIKFRGHEQYF. CDR3 sequence (DNA): TGTGCCAGCACCATTAAATTCAGGGGCCACGAGCAGTACTTC. The whole variable domain, remainder taken from reference TRBV28 and TRBJ2-7, is DVKVTQSSRYLVKRTGEKVFLECVQDMDHENMFWYRQDPGLGLRLIYFSYDVKMKEKGDIPEGYSVSREKKERFSLILESASTNQTSMYLCASTIKFRGHEQYFGPGTRLTVT.